This entry lists 19 T cell receptor beta chains sequenced from one sample in a study of Ad26.COV2.S vaccination and SARS-CoV-2 variants (dated by TCRdb to 2020 to 2023). Library creation used the immunoSEQ multiplex PCR assay. Entries here come from immuneACCESS through TCRdb and include only in-frame sequences with V and J called. Some clones fail to appear in such tables; in the studies checked, an unresolved V gene covers under half of the shortfall, and the cause of the remainder is unknown. The sample has about 460,000 clones on record, 89% of them singletons. The leading ten clones occupy around 1.8% of the sample. This sample's treatment or condition label indicates: 15 to 20 received Ad26.COV2.S at low or high dose, single or two shots; five or six received placebo; per-sample allocation not given. Repertoires of vaccine and placebo recipients were sequenced from samples taken on day 63 after the first injection.

The source was peripheral blood, collected in a trial of Ad26.COV2.S vaccine versus placebo. These receptors all come from a person between 18 and 60 years old who received the Ad26.COV2.S COVID-19 vaccine or a placebo.

The chain uses TRBV18 and TRBJ1-1; unclear D gene. The germline gives CDR1 KGHSH, CDR2 LQKENI. CDR3 length: 15 amino acids. Trimming took 2 bases from V and 1 from J, leaving 11 bases between them. The CDR3 loop reads CASSPLVGTNTEAFF. DNA for the CDR3: TGTGCCAGCTCACCATTGGTGGGTACGAACACTGAAGCTTTCTTT.

The chain recombines TRBV7-2 with TRBJ2-5; D is unresolved. Looked up from germline, CDR1 is SGHTA and CDR2 is FQGNSA. The length of the CDR3 is 14 residues. Trimming shortened V by 0 bases and J by 2 bases, and 7 bases separated the two germline ends. DNA of the CDR3: TGTGCCAGCAGCTTAGCGTTCTCACAAGAGACCCAGTACTTC. Its protein product is CASSLAFSQETQYF. The whole variable domain, remainder taken from reference TRBV7-2 and TRBJ2-5, is GAGVSQSPSNKVTEKGKDVELRCDPISGHTALYWYRQSLGQGLEFLIYFQGNSAPDKSGLPSDRFSAERTGGSVSTLTIQRTQQEDSAVYLCASSLAFSQETQYFGPGTRLLVL.

The gene calls are TRBV3-1 (or the pseudogene TRBV3-2) and TRBJ1-1; no clear D gene. Germline V gene sequence: CDR1 LGHDT, CDR2 YNNKEL (reference sequence). This CDR3 has 13 residues. Trimming shortened V by 1 base and J by 8 bases, and 11 bases separated the two germline ends. CDR3 DNA: TGTGCCAGCAGCCAAGTGGCGGAAGGGGAAGCTTTCTTT. It encodes CASSQVAEGEAFF.

This chain joins TRBV5-1 and TRBJ1-5; D might be TRBD1 (5 bases). CDR1 is SGHRS, CDR2 YFSETQ, per germline. Between the trimmed V and J ends, which lost 0 bases and 7 bases, there was a span of 14 bases. CDR3 length equals 15 residues. Here the CDR3 DNA reads TGCGCCAGCAGCTTGGGACAGCCTCCGGGGCAGCCCCAGCATTTT. Protein sequence: CASSLGQPPGQPQHF.

The chain links TRBV6-4 to TRBJ2-7; 7 nucleotides line up with TRBD1. V dropped 0 bases and J dropped 3; count of bases not matched to a gene: 11. The CDR3 extends over 17 amino acids. Germline lookup yields CDR1 MRHNA and CDR2 SNTAGT. As DNA, the CDR3 is TGTGCCAGCAGTGACTCGAAGGGTAGGGGGCCCCTCTACGAGCAGTACTTC. It codes for CASSDSKGRGPLYEQYF.

The rearrangement uses TRBV2 and TRBJ2-7; weak D call: TRBD1 (6 bases). V gave up 1 base and J gave up 4 bases, with 17 bases separating them. Germline V gene lookup returns CDR1 SNHLY and CDR2 FYNNEI. The CDR3 spans 16 residues. In DNA form, the CDR3 reads TGTGCCAGCAGTGAAGATTTCAGGGGATTAGTTTACGAGCAGTACTTC. Translated: CASSEDFRGLVYEQYF.

Regarding this clone: The junction departs from germline at one end; a sequencing error may be responsible. This CDR3 is also generated by other DNA sequences in the sample. The chain links TRBV7-8 to TRBJ2-7, with D unresolved. CDR1 is SGHVS and CDR2 is FQNEAQ in the germline V gene. The CDR3 has 15 amino acids. Here the CDR3 DNA reads TGTGCCAGTAGCTTAGGGCCTCTGGTGTCTTACGAGCAGTACTTC. Translation gives CASSLGPLVSYEQYF.

The V gene is TRBV6-6, the J gene TRBJ1-5, with a tentative D call TRBD1 (6 bases). The V end was cut by 0 bases, the J end by 6 bases, with 12 bases between. CDR1 is MNHNY and CDR2 is SVGAGI in the germline V gene (reference sequence). The CDR3 is 15 residues long. This chain's CDR3 is CASSYSGGAGQPQHF. Written as DNA, the CDR3 is TGTGCCAGCAGTTACTCGGGGGGCGCGGGTCAGCCCCAGCATTTT.

The chain employs TRBV2 and TRBJ1-1, with D hard to call. The length of the CDR3 is 14 residues. The V and J ends lost 7 bases and 7 bases respectively, with 19 bases between them. Germline loops: CDR1 SNHLY, CDR2 FYNNEI. CDR3 bases: TGTGCCAGCACCGAAGCCAGGACTAACTATGAAGCTTTCTTT. It specifies CASTEARTNYEAFF.

The chain links TRBV2 to TRBJ2-7; 8 bases align to TRBD1. V lost 7 bases, J lost 5 bases, and 10 bases stayed unmatched. There are 14 residues in the CDR3. The germline CDR1 and CDR2 sequences are SNHLY and FYNNEI. CDR3 sequence: CASNPDRGGDEQYF. For the CDR3, the DNA is TGTGCCAGCAACCCTGACAGGGGAGGCGACGAGCAGTACTTC. The full variable domain, its missing parts supplied by reference TRBV2 and TRBJ2-7, is EPEVTQTPSHQVTQMGQEVILRCVPISNHLYFYWYRQILGQKVEFLVSFYNNEISEKSEIFDDQFSVERPDGSNFTLKIRSTKLEDSAMYFCASNPDRGGDEQYFGPGTRLTVT.

The CDR3 DNA follows: TGTGCCAGCAGCAACAGGGGAGAGACCCAGTACTTC. This sequence encodes CASSNRGETQYF. This rearrangement joins TRBV2 to TRBJ2-5, with 7 bases fitting TRBD1. The CDR3 extends over 12 amino acids. Germline trimming cut 6 bases from V and 4 bases from J; bases unmatched to any gene: 2. From germline, CDR1 is SNHLY and CDR2 FYNNEI.

The rearrangement joins TRBV19 to TRBJ1-3, with TRBD1 matching 9 bases. CDR3 length equals 13 residues. Germline CDR1 reads LNHDA; CDR2 reads SQIVND (reference sequence). The V gene end was trimmed by 5 bases and the J gene end by 8 bases; junction bases not matched to a gene: 4. The CDR3 here is CASSSNRGHTIYF. In DNA, the CDR3 is TGTGCCAGTAGTTCAAACAGGGGGCACACCATATATTTT.

This chain uses TRBV6-2 or TRBV6-3 with TRBJ1-2; no clear D. V was clipped by 6 bases and J by 8 bases, with 13 bases between them. Looked up from germline, CDR1 is MNHEY and CDR2 is SVGEGT. CDR3 size: 12 residues. CDR3 DNA sequence: TGTGCCAGCAGCCCCGCGGGATACGGCTACACCTTC. It translates to CASSPAGYGYTF.

V usage is TRBV30 and J usage is TRBJ1-1; no reliable D call. Trimming left V 0 bases short and J 4 bases short, with 9 bases between. The CDR3 is 13 amino acids. The germline CDR1 and CDR2 sequences are GTSNPN and SVGIG (reference sequence). The CDR3 protein is CAWSVGGRTEAFF. The CDR3, as DNA: TGTGCCTGGAGTGTGGGCGGGCGCACTGAAGCTTTCTTT.

The gene calls are TRBV19 and TRBJ2-7; D may match TRBD1 or TRBD2 (5 bases each). Trimming took 5 bases from V and 2 from J, leaving 19 bases between them. Germline V CDR1 and CDR2: LNHDA, SQIVND (reference sequence). The CDR3 has 16 residues. The CDR3 is CASSLTRDGDPYEQYF. CDR3 nucleotide sequence: TGTGCCAGTAGTTTGACCCGGGACGGTGATCCCTACGAGCAGTACTTC. Supplemented by reference TRBV19 and TRBJ2-7, the full variable domain reads DGGITQSPKYLFRKEGQNVTLSCEQNLNHDAMYWYRQDPGQGLRLIYYSQIVNDFQKGDIAEGYSVSREKKESFPLTVTSAQKNPTAFYLCASSLTRDGDPYEQYFGPGTRLTVT.

The chain employs TRBV5-4 and TRBJ2-1, with a possible D match to TRBD2 (6 bases). The length of the CDR3 is 17 residues. Trimming removed 3 bases from V and 12 bases from J, with 28 bases in between. Germline CDR1 and CDR2: SGHNT and YYREEE (reference sequence). The chain's CDR3 is CASSSPPGTLTEPGQFF. CDR3 DNA: TGTGCCAGCAGCTCTCCACCCGGGACTCTGACGGAACCTGGGCAGTTCTTC.

The V gene is TRBV6-1, the J gene TRBJ2-5, with 9 bases aligning to TRBD1. With 2 bases clipped from V and 5 bases from J, the junction kept 6 bases outside the gene matches. Germline CDR1 reads MNHNS; CDR2 reads SASEGT. CDR3 size: 15 residues. CDR3 residues: CASSELQGARETQYF. The CDR3 DNA reads as TGTGCCAGCAGTGAATTACAGGGGGCGAGGGAGACCCAGTACTTC.

This sequence joins TRBV20-1 and TRBJ2-7, with D unresolved. The germline CDR1 and CDR2 sequences are DFQATT and SNEGSKA (reference sequence). Trimming took off 6 bases at V and 4 bases at J, with 10 bases between the two ends. The CDR3 has 11 residues. CDR3 in amino acids: CSAGPGYEQYF. Written as DNA, the CDR3 is TGCAGTGCCGGCCCAGGTTACGAGCAGTACTTC.

V is TRBV7-2 and J is TRBJ2-5, with 9 positions matching TRBD1. J lost 5 bases, V lost 8 bases, and 6 bases had no gene match. The CDR3 length is 13 residues. CDR1 and CDR2 from the germline V gene are SGHTA and FQGNSA. CDR3 sequence (DNA): TGTGCCAGCGAACAGGGGGCGGGGGAGACCCAGTACTTC. Residues: CASEQGAGETQYF.